What follows describes a single T cell receptor (beta chain). The authors extracted at least 6 micrograms of total RNA per sample. This entry is derived from a study of blood T cells in healthy people across ages. With a J-beta primer mix and a sample-barcoded 5' primer, a second PCR ran 7 to 11 cycles. Samples each returned at least 3 million CDR3-containing paired-end reads. TCRdb re-called the 5' RACE reads through MiXCR, storing one row per CDR3 protein. The table records over 1,500,000 distinct CDR3 sequences, 39% of them present only once. The CDR3 covers 15 residues. Per germline, CDR1 SQVTM and CDR2 ANQGSEA. The J segment lost 0 bases and the V segment lost 6 bases, leaving 8 bases of the junction unmatched.

The clonotype comes from a human donor in good health. The gene calls are TRBV29-1 and TRBJ2-3, with TRBD1 matching 8 bases. The sequenced material came from blood. The CDR3 here is CSVPRGPTSTDTQYF. The CDR3 DNA reads TGCAGCGTGCCCAGGGGGCCGACTAGCACAGATACGCAGTATTTT.